This TCR beta chain was observed in a study of neurological immune-mediated disorders. The CDR3 consists of 16 residues. The germline gives CDR1 SGDLS, CDR2 YYNGEE. The V gene end was trimmed by 4 bases and the J gene end by 6 bases; junction bases not matched to a gene: 9. This clonotype was counted at least ten times. Its specificity is not known. Study outcomes and limitations: HTLV-1-associated myelopathy showed the most TCR clonal expansion; multiple sclerosis the least, below healthy controls.

The method for making cDNA was 5'RACE, and it used 10-nucleotide random UMIs. Every sequencing run generated over 160 million TCR-beta sequences from 15-18 subjects. TCRdb passed the 5' RACE reads through MiXCR, listing each CDR3 protein once. In the table there are about 60,000 distinct CDR3 sequences, approximately 3.1% of which are singletons. Sequences were obtained from PBMCs. The clonotype originates from an older woman with multiple sclerosis. The rearrangement uses TRBV9 and TRBJ1-6, with TRBD1 identical over 8 bases. The chain's CDR3 is CASSREPQGANSPLHF. The CDR3 DNA sequence: TGTGCCAGCAGCAGGGAACCCCAGGGGGCTAATTCACCCCTCCACTTT.